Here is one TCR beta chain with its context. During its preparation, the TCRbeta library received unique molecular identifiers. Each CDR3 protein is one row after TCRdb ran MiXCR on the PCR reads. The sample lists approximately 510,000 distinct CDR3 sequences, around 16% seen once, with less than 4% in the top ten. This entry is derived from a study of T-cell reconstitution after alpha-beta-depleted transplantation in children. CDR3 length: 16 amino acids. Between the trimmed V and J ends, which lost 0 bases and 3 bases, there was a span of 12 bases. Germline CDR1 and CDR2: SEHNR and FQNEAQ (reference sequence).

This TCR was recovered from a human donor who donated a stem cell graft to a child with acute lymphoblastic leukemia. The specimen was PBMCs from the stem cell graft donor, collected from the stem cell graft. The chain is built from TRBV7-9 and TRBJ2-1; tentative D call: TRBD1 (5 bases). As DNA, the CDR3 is TGTGCCAGCAGCTTAGCAGGGGCCCACAGCTACAATGAGCAGTTCTTC. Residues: CASSLAGAHSYNEQFF.